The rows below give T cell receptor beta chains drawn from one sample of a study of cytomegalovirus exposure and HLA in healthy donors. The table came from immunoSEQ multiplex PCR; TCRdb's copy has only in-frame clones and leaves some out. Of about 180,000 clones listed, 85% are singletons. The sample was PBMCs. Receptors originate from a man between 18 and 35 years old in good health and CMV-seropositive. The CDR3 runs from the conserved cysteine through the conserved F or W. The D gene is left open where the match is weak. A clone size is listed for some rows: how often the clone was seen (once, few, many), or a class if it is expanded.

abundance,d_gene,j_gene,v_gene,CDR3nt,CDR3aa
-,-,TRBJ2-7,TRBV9,TGTGCCAGCAGCCTCGTCCAGGGTGGGGAGCAGTACTTC,CASSLVQGGEQYF
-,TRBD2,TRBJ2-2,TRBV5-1,TGCGCCAGCAGCTTTGGTAGCGGGGGGCTCGGGACCGGGGAGCTGTTTTTT,CASSFGSGGLGTGELFF
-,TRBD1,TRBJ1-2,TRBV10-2,TGCGCCAGCAGTGAACAGGGGGCAGGCTATGGCTACACCTTC,CASSEQGAGYGYTF
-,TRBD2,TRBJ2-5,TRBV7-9,TGTGCCAGCAGCCCACACCTCCGACTAGCGGGGGAAGAGACCCAGTACTTC,CASSPHLRLAGEETQYF
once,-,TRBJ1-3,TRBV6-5,TGTGCCAGCAGTTACGGCGGGCCTGGAAACACCATATATTTT,CASSYGGPGNTIYF
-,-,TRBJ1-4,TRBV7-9,TGTGCCAGCAGCCCGGTGGCGGGGACCGATGAAAAACTGTTTTTT,CASSPVAGTDEKLFF
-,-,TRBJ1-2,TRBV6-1,TGTGCCAGCAGTGACGGAGTTTTCTATGGCTACACCTTC,CASSDGVFYGYTF
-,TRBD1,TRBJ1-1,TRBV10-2,TGCGCCAGCAGGACAGGGGCGGCGAACACTGAAGCTTTCTTT,CASRTGAANTEAFF
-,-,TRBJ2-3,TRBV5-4,TGTGCCAGCAGCCGGACTGGTACAGATACGCAGTATTTT,CASSRTGTDTQYF
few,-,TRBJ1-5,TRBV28,TGTGCCAGCGATGACGGCAGGCTCAATCAGCCCCAGCATTTT,CASDDGRLNQPQHF
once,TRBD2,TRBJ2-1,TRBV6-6,TGTGCCAGCACCGAGACTAGCGGTAACTCCTACAATGAGCAGTTCTTC,CASTETSGNSYNEQFF
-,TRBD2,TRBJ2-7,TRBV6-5,TGTGCCAGCAGTCTCGGGAGGGGAGGGTACGAGCAGTACTTC,CASSLGRGGYEQYF
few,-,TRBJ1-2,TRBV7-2,TGTGCCAGCAGCTTGGAGGGTACCCATGGCTACACCTTC,CASSLEGTHGYTF
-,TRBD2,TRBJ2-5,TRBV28,TGTGCCAGCAGTCCCGGGGCTAGCGGGAGGATCGGGCCAAGGGAGACCCAGTACTTC,CASSPGASGRIGPRETQYF
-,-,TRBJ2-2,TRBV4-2,TGTGCCAGCAGCCAAGGAGGAACCCCGAACACCGGGGAGCTGTTTTTT,CASSQGGTPNTGELFF
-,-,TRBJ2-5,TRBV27,TGTGCCAGCAGCCGGAGGGGGCAGGTGGAGACCCAGTACTTC,CASSRRGQVETQYF
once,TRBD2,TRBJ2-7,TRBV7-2,TGTGCCAGCAGTCTTACGGGAGGAAACACCTACGAGCAGTACTTC,CASSLTGGNTYEQYF
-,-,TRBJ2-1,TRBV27,TGTGCCAGCAGTTTAGGGAGCAGCTACAATGAGCAGTTCTTC,CASSLGSSYNEQFF
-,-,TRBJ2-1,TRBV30,TGTGCCTGGAGTGTAGAGCGGGTCGGTGAGCAGTTCTTC,CAWSVERVGEQFF
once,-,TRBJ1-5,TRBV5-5,TGTGCCAGCAGCTTGCAGAGCAATCAGCCCCAGCATTTT,CASSLQSNQPQHF
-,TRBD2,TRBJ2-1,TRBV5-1,TGCGCCAGCAGCTTGGGACTAGCGGACAATGAGCAGTTCTTC,CASSLGLADNEQFF
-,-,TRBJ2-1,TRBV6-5,TGTGCCAGCCTCGGGGCAGGGGATAACAATGAGCAGTTCTTC,CASLGAGDNNEQFF
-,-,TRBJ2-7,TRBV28,TGTGCCAGCAGTACCGTCGAAGGGGGACCCTACGAGCAGTACTTC,CASSTVEGGPYEQYF
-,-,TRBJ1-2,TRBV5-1,TGCGCCAGCAGCTTGTTACAGGGAAACTATGGCTACACCTTC,CASSLLQGNYGYTF
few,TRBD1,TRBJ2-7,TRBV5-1,TGCGCCAGCAGCCCCCAAGGACAGGGGACCTCCTACGAGCAGTACTTC,CASSPQGQGTSYEQYF
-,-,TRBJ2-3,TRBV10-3,TGTGCCATCGGGACTGGCACAGATACGCAGTATTTT,CAIGTGTDTQYF
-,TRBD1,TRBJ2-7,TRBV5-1,TGCGCCAGCAGCTTTTCGGGGACAGGGGCCCACGAGCAGTACTTC,CASSFSGTGAHEQYF